This T cell receptor (beta chain) emerged from a study of control samples from healthy donors and cancer patients. The V gene lost 4 bases and the J gene lost 9 bases, with 4 bases spanning the gap. Germline CDR1 SEHNR, CDR2 FQNEAQ (reference sequence). There are 11 residues in the CDR3. Profiled with immunoSEQ multiplex PCR; TCRdb holds only in-frame clones, not every one. This sample has over 150,000 clones, with approximately 94% found just once. The specimen sequenced was blood. The rearrangement links TRBV7-9 to TRBJ1-6; D is unresolved. This TCR derives from a man aged 35 to 55 in good health. CDR3 sequence: CASSSRSPLHF. CDR3 sequence (DNA): TGTGCCAGCAGCTCTCGTTCACCCCTCCACTTT.